This TCR beta chain was retrieved from a study of blood T cell repertoires in COVID-19. Clones were sequenced by immunoSEQ multiplex PCR, and TCRdb holds only the in-frame ones, with some missing. This repertoire shows approximately 220,000 clones, about 84% found once; its top ten account for 6% to 7.5%. Germline V gene sequence: CDR1 MNHEY, CDR2 SVGEGT. The CDR3 spans 16 residues. With V trimmed by 5 bases and J by 5 bases, 12 bases remained unmatched. Across about two dozen US areas, participants ranged in age from about 18 to 100 years. Participant-reported clinical history was the basis for cohort assignment.

Sequences were obtained from PBMCs or T cells enriched from blood (not recorded which). This receptor was obtained from a woman in her thirties or forties with acute COVID-19. The chain employs TRBV6-2 or TRBV6-3 and TRBJ2-7; TRBD1 agrees at 10 bases. The CDR3 nucleotides are TGTGCCAGCAGTCACCCACCGGGACAGGGGAACCACGAGCAGTACTTC. Translated: CASSHPPGQGNHEQYF.